A selection of T cell receptor beta chains follows, all from one sample in a study of blood T cell repertoires in COVID-19. Measured with immunoSEQ multiplex PCR; TCRdb has only the in-frame clones, and not every one. The data hold more than 100,000 clones, with around 84% observed a single time. Specimen: peripheral blood. These receptors were collected from a woman at least 80 years old with acute or convalescent COVID-19. CDR3s include the opening cysteine and the closing phenylalanine or tryptophan. A D gene is named only where the DNA matches it firmly. Size tells how often a clone was seen (once, few, many) or the class of an expanded clone, and some rows leave it out.

TRBJ1-1 TRBV4-3 TRBD1 once TGCGCCAGCAGCCGAGAACGTGCAGGGGGCTGGACTGAAGCTTTCTTT CASSRERAGGWTEAFF
TRBJ1-6 TRBV5-6 - - TGTGCCAGCAGCTTGAGGGGTACCTATAATTCACCCCTCCACTTT CASSLRGTYNSPLHF
TRBJ1-1 TRBV6-5 TRBD1 few TGTGCCAGCAGTTACGGAGACAGGGAAAACACTGAAGCTTTCTTT CASSYGDRENTEAFF
TRBJ1-1 TRBV11-2 TRBD1 - TGTGCCAGCAGCCAGGGACAGGGGCAGGGGAACACTGAAGCTTTCTTT CASSQGQGQGNTEAFF
TRBJ2-1 TRBV10-1 TRBD2 - TGCGCCAGCAGTGGGACTAGCGGGAGTAGCGAGAATGAGCAGTTCTTC CASSGTSGSSENEQFF
TRBJ2-1 TRBV18 TRBD1 - TGTGCCAGCTCACCGGGACAGGTAGGGACTTACAATGAGCAGTTCTTC CASSPGQVGTYNEQFF
TRBJ2-2 TRBV5-1 - - TGCGCCAGCAGCACAGGGGACTTGCCCACCGGGGAGCTGTTTTTT CASSTGDLPTGELFF
TRBJ2-1 TRBV10-3 TRBD2 - TGTGCCATCAGTGAGCCCGGGGGGGCTAGGAATGAGCAGTTCTTC CAISEPGGARNEQFF
TRBJ2-6 TRBV5-1 - - TGCGCCAGCAGCGAGGACACACCTGGGGCCAACGTCCTGACTTTC CASSEDTPGANVLTF
TRBJ2-2 TRBV5-1 TRBD1 - TGCGCCAGCAGCGCCCCACAGGGGTCGGTCACCGGGGAGCTGTTTTTT CASSAPQGSVTGELFF
TRBJ1-2 TRBV3-1/TRBV3-2 - once TGTGCCAGCAGCCAAGTGCTAGCAGGAGGGGACTATGGCTACACCTTC CASSQVLAGGDYGYTF
TRBJ2-3 TRBV20-1 TRBD2 - TGCAGTGCTAGTATGCGGGAGGGCCAAGATACGCAGTATTTT CSASMREGQDTQYF
TRBJ2-6 TRBV27 - few TGTGCCAGCAAAAGACAGGTTTCCTCTGGGGCCAACGTCCTGACTTTC CASKRQVSSGANVLTF
TRBJ1-2 TRBV19 - - TGTGCCAGTAGTATAGAGGAAGGGGCTAGTTATGGCTACACCTTC CASSIEEGASYGYTF
TRBJ1-1 TRBV7-2 - - TGTGCCAGCAAGAGACAGATGAACACTGAAGCTTTCTTT CASKRQMNTEAFF
TRBJ2-7 TRBV9 - - TGTGCCAGCAGCGTAGGGAGCGGACAGCACTACGAGCAGTACTTC CASSVGSGQHYEQYF
TRBJ2-1 TRBV5-1 - - TGCGCCAGCAGCTTCCAGGACTACAATGAGCAGTTCTTC CASSFQDYNEQFF
TRBJ2-2 TRBV3-1/TRBV3-2 - - TGTGCCAGCAGCCCCCGACCGGCGGGGACCGGGGAGCTGTTTTTT CASSPRPAGTGELFF
TRBJ1-3 TRBV5-1 - - TGCGCCAGCAGCGCACAGGGTATCGGCGGAAACACCATATATTTT CASSAQGIGGNTIYF
TRBJ2-7 TRBV12-3/TRBV12-4 - once TGTGCCAGCAGTCCCTCGTCGGGGGGCGTGCAGTACTTC CASSPSSGGVQYF
TRBJ1-2 TRBV7-2 TRBD1 - TGTGCCAGCAGCTTAGTGGGACAGGGAAGTGGCTACACCTTC CASSLVGQGSGYTF
TRBJ1-2 TRBV7-9 - - TGTGCCAGCAGCTACCCGGGGGGAAACTATGGCTACACCTTC CASSYPGGNYGYTF
TRBJ1-2 TRBV19 TRBD1 - TGTGCCAGTAGTCTCGGGACAGGGTATGGCTACACCTTC CASSLGTGYGYTF
TRBJ1-1 TRBV5-1 - - TGCGCCAGCAGCTTCAACGTCCCAGCTGAAGCTTTCTTT CASSFNVPAEAFF
TRBJ2-3 TRBV6-6 - - TGTGCCAGCAGGCCGGGGAGCACAGATACGCAGTATTTT CASRPGSTDTQYF
TRBJ2-2 TRBV6-2/TRBV6-3 TRBD2 - TGTGCCAGCAGTCCCACGGGGGGGGCCGGGGAGCTGTTTTTT CASSPTGGAGELFF
TRBJ2-6 TRBV14 TRBD1 - TGTGCCAGCAGCCCGGGACAGGGTTTGGTCTGGGCCAACGTCCTGACTTTC CASSPGQGLVWANVLTF
TRBJ1-3 TRBV18 - - TGTGCCAGCTCACTGCCCCCGACAGGTGGAAACACCATATATTTT CASSLPPTGGNTIYF
TRBJ1-2 TRBV7-2 - - TGTGCCAGCAGCTTAGCTTCAGGGTCACGGATTCAGGCCTCGGGCTACACCTTC CASSLASGSRIQASGYTF
TRBJ1-4 TRBV19 - - TGTGCCAGTAGTATGCGGAGTGCTGAAAAACTGTTTTTT CASSMRSAEKLFF
TRBJ1-3 TRBV7-8 TRBD1 - TGTGCCAGCAGCTTATTTTTCCGGGACAGAGGAAACACCATATATTTT CASSLFFRDRGNTIYF